This T cell receptor beta chain was captured by sequencing in a study of regulatory T cells in long-lasting Graves disease. Study-level findings and limits: Persistent-disease Graves' patients showed less TCR diversity than new cases.

Described time point: persistent/refractory GD, antithyroid drugs over 5 years with positive TRAb. From PBMCs, RNA was extracted and then used to make the TCR library. CDR3 regions were amplified by Arm-PCR using iRepertoire HTBI primers to build TCR beta libraries. A single record per CDR3 protein comes from TCRdb applying MiXCR to the multiplex PCR reads. The table includes a few hundred thousand distinct CDR3 sequences, about a quarter detected once. This CDR3 has 11 residues. Germline values: CDR1 KGHDR, CDR2 SFDVKD. The V and J ends lost 3 bases and 5 bases respectively, with 4 bases between them. As to this clonotype: Its target is not known.

This clonotype originated in a female donor with Graves disease. J is TRBJ2-7 and V is TRBV24-1, with unresolved D. The input for sequencing was peripheral blood mononuclear cells (PBMCs), taken when the disease was refractory, from a patient treated with antithyroid drugs. The CDR3: CATSDLDEQYF. CDR3 coding DNA: TGTGCCACCAGTGATCTGGACGAGCAGTACTTC.